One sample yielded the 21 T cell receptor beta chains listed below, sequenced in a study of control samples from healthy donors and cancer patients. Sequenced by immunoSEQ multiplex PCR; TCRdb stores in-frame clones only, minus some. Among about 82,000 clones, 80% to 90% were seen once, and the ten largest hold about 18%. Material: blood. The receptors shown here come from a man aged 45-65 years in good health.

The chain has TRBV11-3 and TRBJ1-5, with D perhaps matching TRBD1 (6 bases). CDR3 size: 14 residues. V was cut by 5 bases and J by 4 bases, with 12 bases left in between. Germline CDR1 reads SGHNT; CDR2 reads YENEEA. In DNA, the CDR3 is TGTGCCAGCAGCGTCAGGGGCGGTAATCAGCCCCAGCATTTT. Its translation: CASSVRGGNQPQHF.

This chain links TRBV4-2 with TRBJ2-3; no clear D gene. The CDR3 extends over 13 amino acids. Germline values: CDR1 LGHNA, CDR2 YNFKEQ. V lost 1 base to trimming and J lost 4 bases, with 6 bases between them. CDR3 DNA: TGTGCCAGCAGCCAAGGTGCTCCAGATACGCAGTATTTT. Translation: CASSQGAPDTQYF.

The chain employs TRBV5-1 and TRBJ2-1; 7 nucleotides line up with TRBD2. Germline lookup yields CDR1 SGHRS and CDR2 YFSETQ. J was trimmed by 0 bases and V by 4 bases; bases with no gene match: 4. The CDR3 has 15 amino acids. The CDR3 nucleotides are TGCGCCAGCAGCGTGTGGGGGGGCTCCTACAATGAGCAGTTCTTC. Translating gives CASSVWGGSYNEQFF.

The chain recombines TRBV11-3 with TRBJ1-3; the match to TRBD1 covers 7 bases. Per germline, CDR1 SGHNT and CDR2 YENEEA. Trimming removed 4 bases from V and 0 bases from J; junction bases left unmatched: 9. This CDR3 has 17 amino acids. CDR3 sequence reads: CASSSRTGNYSGNTIYF. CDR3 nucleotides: TGTGCCAGCAGCTCCAGGACAGGAAACTACTCTGGAAACACCATATATTTT. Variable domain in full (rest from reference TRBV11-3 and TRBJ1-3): EAGVVQSPRYKIIEKKQPVAFWCNPISGHNTLYWYLQNLGQGPELLIRYENEEAVDDSQLPKDRFSAERLKGVDSTLKIQPAELGDSAVYLCASSSRTGNYSGNTIYFGEGSWLTVV.

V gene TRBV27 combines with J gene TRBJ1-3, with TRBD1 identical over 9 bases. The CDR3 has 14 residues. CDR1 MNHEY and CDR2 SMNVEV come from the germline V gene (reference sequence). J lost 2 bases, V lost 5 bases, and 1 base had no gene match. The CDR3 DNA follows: TGTGCCAGCAGTCGGACAGGGGCTGGAAACACCATATATTTT. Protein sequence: CASSRTGAGNTIYF.

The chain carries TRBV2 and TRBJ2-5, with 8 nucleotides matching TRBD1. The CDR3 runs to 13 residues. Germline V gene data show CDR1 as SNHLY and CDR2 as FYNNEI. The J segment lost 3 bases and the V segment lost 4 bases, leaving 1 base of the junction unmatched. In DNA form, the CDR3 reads TGTGCCAGCAGTGCGGACAGGGAAGAGACCCAGTACTTC. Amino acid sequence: CASSADREETQYF. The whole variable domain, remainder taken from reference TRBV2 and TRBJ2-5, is EPEVTQTPSHQVTQMGQEVILRCVPISNHLYFYWYRQILGQKVEFLVSFYNNEISEKSEIFDDQFSVERPDGSNFTLKIRSTKLEDSAMYFCASSADREETQYFGPGTRLLVL.

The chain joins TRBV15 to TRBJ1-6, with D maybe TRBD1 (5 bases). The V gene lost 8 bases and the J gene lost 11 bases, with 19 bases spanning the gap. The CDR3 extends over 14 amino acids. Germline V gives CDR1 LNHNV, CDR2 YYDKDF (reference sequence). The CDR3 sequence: CATGRQGGVTPLHF. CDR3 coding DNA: TGTGCCACCGGCCGGCAGGGTGGGGTAACACCCCTCCACTTT.

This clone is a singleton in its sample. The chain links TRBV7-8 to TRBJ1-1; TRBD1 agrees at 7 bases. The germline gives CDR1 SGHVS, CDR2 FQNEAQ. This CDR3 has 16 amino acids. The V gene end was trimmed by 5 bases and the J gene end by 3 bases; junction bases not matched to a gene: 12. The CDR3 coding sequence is TGTGCCAGCAGCCCAAGACAGGGCGAGGGGTACACTGAAGCTTTCTTT. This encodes CASSPRQGEGYTEAFF.

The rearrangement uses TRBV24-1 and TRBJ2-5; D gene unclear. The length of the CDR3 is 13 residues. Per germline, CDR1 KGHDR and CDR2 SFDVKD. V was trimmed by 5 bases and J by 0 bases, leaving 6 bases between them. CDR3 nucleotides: TGTGCCACCAGTGCGCGGAACCAAGAGACCCAGTACTTC. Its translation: CATSARNQETQYF.

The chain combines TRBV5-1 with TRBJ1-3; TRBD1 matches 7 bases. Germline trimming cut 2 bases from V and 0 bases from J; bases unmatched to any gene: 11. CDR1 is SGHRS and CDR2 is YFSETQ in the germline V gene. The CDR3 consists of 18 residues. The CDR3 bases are TGCGCCAGCAGCTTCCAACCACAGGGGTCAAGCTCTGGAAACACCATATATTTT. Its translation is CASSFQPQGSSSGNTIYF.

CDR3 nucleotide sequence: TGTGCCAGCAGTTGGGCAGGAGGAAGAACTGAAGCTTTCTTT. Translated, it gives CASSWAGGRTEAFF. This rearrangement joins TRBV2 to TRBJ1-1; D not certain. V lost 5 bases to trimming and J lost 5 bases, with 15 bases between them. Per germline, CDR1 SNHLY and CDR2 FYNNEI. The CDR3 has 14 amino acids.

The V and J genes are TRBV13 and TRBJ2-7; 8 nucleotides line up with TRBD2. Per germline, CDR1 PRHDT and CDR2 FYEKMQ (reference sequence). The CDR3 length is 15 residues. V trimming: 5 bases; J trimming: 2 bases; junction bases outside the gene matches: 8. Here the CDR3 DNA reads TGTGCCAGCAGCGCCTCGCAGCGGGAGCCCTACGAGCAGTACTTC. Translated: CASSASQREPYEQYF.

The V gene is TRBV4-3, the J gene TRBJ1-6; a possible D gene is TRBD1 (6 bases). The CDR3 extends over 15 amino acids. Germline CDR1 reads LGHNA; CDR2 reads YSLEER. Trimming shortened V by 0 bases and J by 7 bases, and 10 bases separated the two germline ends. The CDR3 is CASSQDPGDNSPLHF. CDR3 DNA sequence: TGCGCCAGCAGCCAAGATCCAGGGGACAATTCACCCCTCCACTTT.

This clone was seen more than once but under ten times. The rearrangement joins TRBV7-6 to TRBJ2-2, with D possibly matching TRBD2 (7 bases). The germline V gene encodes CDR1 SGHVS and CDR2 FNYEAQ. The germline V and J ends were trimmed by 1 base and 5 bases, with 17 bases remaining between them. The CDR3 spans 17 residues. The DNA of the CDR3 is TGTGCCAGCAGCTTAGGAGGCGGGGGCTCGTTAACCGGGGAGCTGTTTTTT. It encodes CASSLGGGGSLTGELFF.

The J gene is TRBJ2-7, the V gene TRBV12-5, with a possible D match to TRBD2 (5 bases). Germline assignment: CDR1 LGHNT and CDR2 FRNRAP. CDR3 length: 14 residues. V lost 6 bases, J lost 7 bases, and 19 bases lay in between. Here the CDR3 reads CASGSLETSGEQYV. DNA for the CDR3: TGTGCTAGTGGCTCACTGGAAACATCGGGAGAGCAGTACGTC.

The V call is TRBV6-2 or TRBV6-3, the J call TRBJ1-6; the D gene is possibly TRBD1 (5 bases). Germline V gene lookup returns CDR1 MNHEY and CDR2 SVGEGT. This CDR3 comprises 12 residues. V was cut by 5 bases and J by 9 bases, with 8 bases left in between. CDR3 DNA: TGTGCCAGCAGTAGACAGCTTTCACCCCTCCACTTT. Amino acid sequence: CASSRQLSPLHF.

The CDR3 loop reads CASRVSASYNEQFF. The CDR3 DNA is TGTGCCAGTAGGGTCAGTGCCTCCTACAATGAGCAGTTCTTC. The gene calls are TRBV19 and TRBJ2-1; D is undetermined. Trimming cost V 6 bases and J 0 bases, with 9 bases left between them. From germline, CDR1 is LNHDA and CDR2 SQIVND (reference sequence). CDR3 length: 14 residues.

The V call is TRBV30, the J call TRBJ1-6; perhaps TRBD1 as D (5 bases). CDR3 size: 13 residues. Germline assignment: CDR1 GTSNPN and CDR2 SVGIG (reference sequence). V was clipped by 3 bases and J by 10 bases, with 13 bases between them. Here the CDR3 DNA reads TGTGCCTGGAGCCCAGGGCGAGGATCACCCCTCCACTTT. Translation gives CAWSPGRGSPLHF.

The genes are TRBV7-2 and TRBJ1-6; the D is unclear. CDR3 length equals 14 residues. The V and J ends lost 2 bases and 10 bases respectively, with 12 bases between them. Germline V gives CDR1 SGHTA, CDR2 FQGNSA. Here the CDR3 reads CASSLQAAGSPLHF. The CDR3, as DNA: TGTGCCAGCAGCTTACAGGCAGCGGGGTCACCCCTCCACTTT.

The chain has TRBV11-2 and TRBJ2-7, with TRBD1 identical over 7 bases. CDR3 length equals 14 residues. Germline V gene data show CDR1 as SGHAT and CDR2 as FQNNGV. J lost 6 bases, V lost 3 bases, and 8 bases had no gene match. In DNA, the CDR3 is TGTGCCAGCAGCTTGGGTCAGGGGGTATTCGAGCAGTACTTC. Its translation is CASSLGQGVFEQYF.

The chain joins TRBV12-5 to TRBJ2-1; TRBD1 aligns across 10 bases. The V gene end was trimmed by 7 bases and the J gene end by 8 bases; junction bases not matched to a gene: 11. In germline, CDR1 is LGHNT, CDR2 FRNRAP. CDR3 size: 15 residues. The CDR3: CASATGTGVRDEQFF. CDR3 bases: TGTGCTAGTGCCACCGGGACAGGGGTGAGGGATGAGCAGTTCTTC. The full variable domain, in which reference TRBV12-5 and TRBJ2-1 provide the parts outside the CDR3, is DARVTQTPRHKVTEMGQEVTMRCQPILGHNTVFWYRQTMMQGLELLAYFRNRAPLDDSGMPKDRFSAEMPDATLATLKIQPSEPRDSAVYFCASATGTGVRDEQFFGPGTRLTVL.